What follows are 10 T cell receptor beta chains derived from one specimen sequenced in a study of beta chain features in type 1 diabetes. Sequencing targeted expressed TCRB transcripts, as all isolated RNA had been reverse transcribed. The data were produced by immunoSEQ multiplex PCR, yet TCRdb's version contains in-frame clones alone and is incomplete. This sample has 400,000 to 500,000 clones, with 14% found just once. The material sequenced was naive CD4+ T cells from blood. Receptors originate from a man aged 30-40 years in good health.

V gene TRBV4-1 combines with J gene TRBJ1-1; maybe TRBD1 (6 bases). From germline, CDR1 is MGHRA and CDR2 YSYEKL. This CDR3 contains 14 residues. Between the trimmed V and J ends, which lost 1 base and 1 base, there was a span of 7 bases. CDR3 DNA sequence: TGCGCCAGCAGCCAAGTGGACAGGAACACTGAAGCTTTCTTT. It is translated as CASSQVDRNTEAFF.

The table lists this clone with a few counts. Here the CDR3 reads CASGSGARVETQYF. The CDR3 DNA reads TGTGCTAGTGGTTCGGGGGCGCGGGTAGAGACCCAGTACTTC. The J gene is TRBJ2-5, the V gene TRBV12-5; tentatively, D is TRBD1 or TRBD2 (6 bases each). The CDR3 runs 14 residues. Trimming removed 4 bases at V and 4 bases at J, with 13 bases between. From germline, CDR1 is LGHNT and CDR2 FRNRAP.

The genes are TRBV13 and TRBJ2-1; D remains unclear. V was cut by 6 bases and J by 4 bases, with 16 bases left in between. Germline values: CDR1 PRHDT, CDR2 FYEKMQ (reference sequence). This CDR3 comprises 15 residues. In DNA form, the CDR3 reads TGTGCCAGCAGGAGACTTGACTTCCGGTACAATGAGCAGTTCTTC. Translating gives CASRRLDFRYNEQFF.

This chain joins TRBV7-8 and TRBJ2-7; a weak D match, TRBD1 (5 bases). There are 14 residues in the CDR3. The ends were cut back, 1 base at V and 2 bases at J, with 9 bases in the middle. Germline CDR1 and CDR2: SGHVS and FQNEAQ. DNA of the CDR3: TGTGCCAGCAGCTTAGGACAGAGAACCTACGAGCAGTACGTC. Protein: CASSLGQRTYEQYV.

J is TRBJ1-5 and V is TRBV29-1; D gene ambiguous. In germline, CDR1 is SQVTM, CDR2 ANQGSEA. This CDR3 region has 14 residues. Trimming removed 6 bases at V and 0 bases at J, with 12 bases between. In DNA, the CDR3 is TGCAGCGTGAAAGCCGGAAATAGCAATCAGCCCCAGCATTTT. It translates to CSVKAGNSNQPQHF.

V gene TRBV5-4 combines with J gene TRBJ1-2; no reliable D call. The CDR3 is made up of 15 amino acids. V shed 1 base and J shed 3 bases, with 13 bases lying between them. CDR1 and CDR2 from the germline V gene are SGHNT and YYREEE (reference sequence). CDR3 coding DNA: TGTGCCAGCAGCTTGATGGCGGTGGAGGACTATGGCTACACCTTC. Amino acids: CASSLMAVEDYGYTF.

The V gene is TRBV5-1, the J gene TRBJ2-7, with 12 bases matching TRBD2. CDR1 SGHRS and CDR2 YFSETQ come from the germline V gene. The V gene end was trimmed by 5 bases and the J gene end by 5 bases; junction bases not matched to a gene: 2. The CDR3 has 13 amino acids. The CDR3 loop reads CASRLAGGHEQYV. As DNA, the CDR3 is TGCGCCAGCAGACTAGCGGGGGGCCACGAGCAGTACGTC.

This clone turned up a few times. This chain links TRBV7-3 with TRBJ2-3; TRBD1 aligns across 8 bases. V shed 6 bases, J shed 1 base, and the junction held 12 bases outside the gene matches. Germline CDR1 SGHTA, CDR2 FQGTGA. The CDR3 covers 17 residues. The CDR3 region is CASSSARPGQGTDTQYF. The CDR3 nucleotides are TGTGCCAGCAGTTCCGCCAGACCGGGACAGGGCACAGATACGCAGTATTTT.

This clone was counted between two and nine times. V and J are TRBV2 and TRBJ1-2, with a tentative D call TRBD1 (6 bases). Per germline, CDR1 SNHLY and CDR2 FYNNEI. There are 15 residues in the CDR3. Between the trimmed V and J ends, which lost 7 bases and 0 bases, there was a span of 15 bases. This chain's CDR3 is CASKERDTTNYGYTF. For the CDR3, the DNA is TGTGCCAGCAAAGAAAGGGACACGACTAACTATGGCTACACCTTC.

This clone was observed a few times. V usage is TRBV29-1 and J usage is TRBJ1-1, with D hard to call. The CDR3 contains 11 residues. Germline assignment: CDR1 SQVTM and CDR2 ANQGSEA. This CDR3 reads CSHVGNTEAFF. The DNA for the CDR3 is TGCAGTCATGTCGGTAACACTGAAGCTTTCTTT.